A single sample is the source of the 23 T cell receptor beta chains below, sequenced in a study of TIL therapy for anti-PD-1-resistant metastatic lung cancer. As for time point: pre-treatment sample, taken before nivolumab and TIL therapy. The immunoSEQ assay was v3. TCRdb's table, derived via immunoSEQ multiplex PCR, lists solely in-frame clones and lacks some. The sample consists of about 53,000 clones, 73% of them appearing once. This specimen was blood, taken at baseline. Every receptor here comes from a person aged 25-85 years with non-small cell lung cancer.

The chain employs TRBV5-5 and TRBJ2-5; D possibly uses TRBD1 or TRBD2 (6 bases each). V gave up 4 bases and J gave up 4 bases, with 14 bases separating them. Germline values: CDR1 SGHKS, CDR2 YYEKEE (reference sequence). The CDR3 totals 14 residues. DNA for the CDR3: TGTGCCAGCAGCGGAGGGCAGGGGAGAGAGACCCAGTACTTC. It is translated as CASSGGQGRETQYF.

In DNA, the CDR3 is TGTGCCAGCGCGGGGGGGAGCAATCAGCCCCAGCATTTT. It encodes CASAGGSNQPQHF. This chain joins TRBV6-5 and TRBJ1-5, with a tentative D call TRBD1 (5 bases). V was trimmed by 8 bases and J by 1 base, leaving 9 bases between them. There are 13 residues in the CDR3. Looked up from germline, CDR1 is MNHEY and CDR2 is SVGAGI.

V and J are TRBV19 and TRBJ1-1; weak D call: TRBD1 (5 bases). CDR1 and CDR2 (germline): LNHDA, SQIVND (reference sequence). The CDR3 has 16 amino acids. Trimming removed 7 bases at V and 1 base at J, with 19 bases between. CDR3 nucleotides: TGTGCCAGTACCGAATGGAGGGGTCCAAGGAACACTGAAGCTTTCTTT. It is translated as CASTEWRGPRNTEAFF.

The V call is TRBV14, the J call TRBJ1-1; D uncertain. The germline V gene has CDR1 SGHDN and CDR2 FVKESK. V dropped 0 bases and J dropped 0 bases, with 8 bases sitting between them. The CDR3 runs to 15 residues. This CDR3 reads CASSQDKLLNTEAFF. The CDR3 DNA follows: TGTGCCAGCAGCCAAGATAAGCTTTTGAACACTGAAGCTTTCTTT.

This chain uses TRBV28 with TRBJ2-7, with 12 bases aligning to TRBD2. The V gene's germline CDR1 is MDHEN and CDR2 SYDVKM. This CDR3 has 15 amino acids. J was trimmed by 6 bases and V by 3 bases; bases with no gene match: 6. For the CDR3, the DNA is TGTGCCAGCAGTTTCGGACTAGCGGGACAGCTCGAGCAGTACTTC. Protein product: CASSFGLAGQLEQYF.

The chain carries TRBV5-6 and TRBJ2-3; 8 nucleotides align to TRBD2. This CDR3 contains 15 residues. Germline V gives CDR1 SGHDT, CDR2 YYEEEE. Trimming removed 1 base from V and 1 base from J; junction bases left unmatched: 2. CDR3 coding DNA: TGTGCCAGCAGCTTGCAAGCGGGGGGCACAGATACGCAGTATTTT. It translates to CASSLQAGGTDTQYF.

V and J are TRBV10-3 and TRBJ1-1, with 9 nucleotides matching TRBD1. The CDR3 is 18 amino acids. V was clipped by 4 bases and J by 2 bases; unmatched bases: 14. CDR1 and CDR2 from the germline V gene are ENHRY and SYGVKD. CDR3 sequence (DNA): TGTGCCATCAGTGGGGCTTTGGACAGGGGACTTCAAAACACTGAAGCTTTCTTT. Residues: CAISGALDRGLQNTEAFF.

The chain uses TRBV4-2 and TRBJ1-5; D ambiguous. V was shortened by 0 bases and J by 7 bases, with 13 bases between the two germline ends. CDR1 and CDR2 from the germline V gene are LGHNA and YNFKEQ. The CDR3 covers 15 residues. The DNA of the CDR3 is TGTGCCAGCAGCCAAGAGAAGGCAGAAGGACAGCCCCAGCATTTT. Translating it yields CASSQEKAEGQPQHF.

The gene calls are TRBV25-1 and TRBJ2-2, with 7 positions matching TRBD1. The germline CDR1 and CDR2 sequences are MGHDK and SYGVNS. The CDR3 totals 15 residues. Trimming took 3 bases from V and 6 from J; bases not matched to a gene: 7. CDR3 DNA: TGTGCCAGCAGTGATCCCGACAGGGAATCCGGGGAGCTGTTTTTT. This gives the protein CASSDPDRESGELFF.

The V gene is TRBV2, the J gene TRBJ1-2; a possible D gene is TRBD1 (5 bases). The CDR3 length is 20 residues. Germline CDR1 SNHLY, CDR2 FYNNEI. V lost 0 bases and J lost 0, with 23 bases in between. The CDR3 region has the DNA TGTGCCAGCAGTGAAGCCCGACAGTACCGCCGGTTCAACCCTAACTATGGCTACACCTTC. Translating it yields CASSEARQYRRFNPNYGYTF.

In DNA form, the CDR3 reads TGTGCCAGCAGTTTGAATCAGCGGGGGGACAATGAGCAGTTCTTC. Protein sequence: CASSLNQRGDNEQFF. The chain couples TRBV6-5 to TRBJ2-1; 9 nucleotides match TRBD2. The V and J ends lost 4 bases and 5 bases, in that order; junction bases with no gene match: 6. The CDR3 runs to 15 residues. Germline CDR1 is MNHEY and CDR2 is SVGAGI.

A few counts support this clone. V usage is TRBV7-9 and J usage is TRBJ2-3, with D unclear. Germline values: CDR1 SEHNR, CDR2 FQNEAQ (reference sequence). The CDR3 spans 14 residues. V was pared by 2 bases and J by 0 bases, with 6 bases between. CDR3 in amino acids: CASSLFSSTDTQYF. The CDR3 DNA reads TGTGCCAGCAGCTTATTTTCTAGCACAGATACGCAGTATTTT.

The sample holds one count of this clone. In DNA form, the CDR3 reads TGTGCCAGCAGCTCAGGGGCAGGGACGATCGGAAACACCATATATTTT. Its translation: CASSSGAGTIGNTIYF. This chain connects TRBV7-6 to TRBJ1-3, with D possibly being TRBD1 (6 bases). The CDR3 has 16 amino acids. Germline V gene lookup returns CDR1 SGHVS and CDR2 FNYEAQ. The V gene lost 4 bases and the J gene lost 4 bases, with 17 bases spanning the gap. Combining the CDR3 with reference TRBV7-6 and TRBJ1-3 gives the whole variable domain GAGVSQSPRYKVTKRGQDVALRCDPISGHVSLYWYRQALGQGPEFLTYFNYEAQQDKSGLPNDRFSAERPEGSISTLTIQRTEQRDSAMYRCASSSGAGTIGNTIYFGEGSWLTVV.

The chain employs TRBV28 and TRBJ2-7; 8 bases line up with TRBD2. CDR3 length equals 14 residues. Trimming took 4 bases from V and 3 from J; bases not matched to a gene: 5. The germline CDR1 and CDR2 sequences are MDHEN and SYDVKM. Written as DNA, the CDR3 is TGTGCCAGCAGTTCCGGGGGGGGATACTACGAGCAGTACTTC. Residues: CASSSGGGYYEQYF.

The chain uses TRBV5-1 and TRBJ2-4, with D maybe TRBD1 (5 bases). With 1 base removed from V and 0 bases from J, the gap between germline ends came to 8 bases. CDR3 length: 15 amino acids. Germline V gene lookup returns CDR1 SGHRS and CDR2 YFSETQ. The CDR3 DNA sequence: TGCGCCAGCAGCTTGCAGGGTCTAGCCAAAAACATTCAGTACTTC. Protein sequence: CASSLQGLAKNIQYF.

This chain links TRBV11-3 with TRBJ1-2; TRBD1 aligns across 7 bases. The CDR3 has 14 residues. Looked up from germline, CDR1 is SGHNT and CDR2 is YENEEA. Trimming at V came to 5 bases and at J to 8 bases, leaving 11 bases not matched to a gene. CDR3 DNA: TGTGCCAGCAGCCCCGGGACAGCCTTTGGGGGCTACACCTTC. Translated: CASSPGTAFGGYTF.

The V gene is TRBV5-1, the J gene TRBJ2-1, with TRBD2 identical over 11 bases. This CDR3 spans 17 amino acids. Germline CDR1 SGHRS, CDR2 YFSETQ. Trimming took 8 bases from V and 4 from J; bases not matched to a gene: 14. This CDR3 reads CASEDSGRAGGYNEQFF. CDR3 in DNA: TGCGCCAGTGAGGATAGCGGGAGGGCCGGTGGGTACAATGAGCAGTTCTTC.

A note on this clone: A junction end diverges from the germline sequence, so it may reflect a read error. The rearrangement joins TRBV7-7 to TRBJ1-1; D uncertain. Germline V gene sequence: CDR1 SSHAT, CDR2 FNYEAQ (reference sequence). The CDR3 spans 13 residues. DNA for the CDR3: TGTGCTAGCAGCCCTTCGGTCGACACTGAAGCTTTCTTT. Translated, it gives CASSPSVDTEAFF.

The chain employs TRBV30 and TRBJ2-1; 7 bases fit TRBD1. Germline loops: CDR1 GTSNPN, CDR2 SVGIG (reference sequence). Trimming cost V 2 bases and J 5 bases; bases outside gene matches: 3. The CDR3 extends over 13 amino acids. As DNA, the CDR3 is TGTGCCTGGAGTACCGGGACAGACAATGAGCAGTTCTTC. Protein: CAWSTGTDNEQFF. Variable domain in full (rest from reference TRBV30 and TRBJ2-1): SQTIHQWPATLVQPVGSPLSLECTVEGTSNPNLYWYRQAAGRGLQLLFYSVGIGQISSEVPQNLSASRPQDRQFILSSKKLLLSDSGFYLCAWSTGTDNEQFFGPGTRLTVL.

This clone was recorded only once. This rearrangement joins TRBV7-2 to TRBJ2-1; D not certain. CDR3 size: 15 residues. CDR1 SGHTA and CDR2 FQGNSA come from the germline V gene. Between the trimmed V and J ends, which lost 2 bases and 5 bases, there was a span of 13 bases. In DNA, the CDR3 is TGTGCCAGCAGCTTAATAGGTATGTCTGACAATGAGCAGTTCTTC. Amino acids: CASSLIGMSDNEQFF.

The V and J genes are TRBV7-9 and TRBJ2-7, with D possibly matching TRBD2 (6 bases). Germline CDR1 and CDR2: SEHNR and FQNEAQ (reference sequence). With 8 bases removed from V and 3 bases from J, the gap between germline ends came to 8 bases. The CDR3 consists of 11 residues. This CDR3 reads CASSGVYEQYF. Here the CDR3 DNA reads TGTGCCAGCTCGGGAGTCTACGAGCAGTACTTC.

V is TRBV4-3 and J is TRBJ2-1; no clear D gene. This CDR3 comprises 16 residues. Trimming removed 0 bases at V and 7 bases at J, with 16 bases between. CDR1 is LGHNA, CDR2 YSLEER, per germline. Here the CDR3 reads CASSQDPSDASNEQFF. As DNA, the CDR3 is TGCGCCAGCAGCCAAGATCCTTCGGACGCCTCTAATGAGCAGTTCTTC.

This clone showed up just a few times. The chain couples TRBV2 to TRBJ2-5; no clear D gene. Germline values: CDR1 SNHLY, CDR2 FYNNEI. The CDR3 extends over 12 amino acids. Trimming left V 3 bases short and J 4 bases short, with 6 bases between. The chain's CDR3 is CASSEQTETQYF. The CDR3, as DNA: TGTGCCAGCAGTGAGCAGACAGAGACCCAGTACTTC.